These T cell receptor beta chains were read from a single sample in a study of graft-versus-host responses after intestinal transplantation. The table came from immunoSEQ multiplex PCR; TCRdb's copy has only in-frame clones and leaves some out. The table lists 9,500 to 10,000 clones, about four fifths of them singletons. The specimen comprised ileum tissue, sampled about 430 days after intestinal transplantation. The receptor set was obtained from a human patient who received an intestinal transplant, so some T cells may come from the graft donor. Both conserved end residues are part of each CDR3. A D gene is named only where the DNA matches it firmly. Clone size is given for some rows only: seen once, a few or many times, or a class if the clone is expanded.

TRBV1	TRBJ1-1	.	.	TGCACCAGCAGCCAAGTGTGCGGGGGACCGACGGGACGTCTAAACACTGAAGCTTTCTTT	CTSSQVCGGPTGRLNTEAFF
TRBV18	TRBJ2-7	.	.	TGTGCCAGCTCACTCGGGACTCAATTTGGGTACGAGCAGCACTTC	CASSLGTQFGYEQHF
TRBV6-4	TRBJ1-6	.	.	TGTGCCAGCAGTGACAGGGATAATTCACCCCTCCACTTT	CASSDRDNSPLHF
TRBV7-2	TRBJ2-3	.	few	TGTGCCAGCAGCGCTAGCGTCCTAGATACGCAGTATTTT	CASSASVLDTQYF
TRBV10-2	TRBJ2-7	.	.	TGCGCCAGCAGTGGGGCCATCTACGAGCAGTACTTC	CASSGAIYEQYF
TRBV11-2	TRBJ2-1	TRBD1	.	TGTGCCAGCAGCAAATCACAGGGGGCCGGGTACAATGAGCAGTTCTTC	CASSKSQGAGYNEQFF
TRBV10-1	TRBJ1-5	TRBD1	.	TGCGCCATTCTATTTCGGGGGACAGGGAGGCGACTGAGAGATCAGCCCCAGCATTTT	CAILFRGTGRRLRDQPQHF
TRBV18	TRBJ1-1	.	.	TGTGCCAGCTCACCACCCGGGTTCGGGGAAGCTTTCTTT	CASSPPGFGEAFF
TRBV2	TRBJ2-7	.	.	TGTGCCAGCAAGTCCCGAGTCCTCACCCCAAACTACGAGCAGTACTTC	CASKSRVLTPNYEQYF
TRBV6-4	TRBJ2-7	.	.	TGTGCCAGCAGTCCCGAGGCAGGGTTTACCTACGAGCAGTACTTC	CASSPEAGFTYEQYF
TRBV4-1	TRBJ2-2	.	.	TGCGCCAGCAGCCAGGGGACGACGAGCACCGGGGAGCTGTTTTTT	CASSQGTTSTGELFF
TRBV7-3	TRBJ1-2	.	.	TGTGCCAGCAGCTTCGGTCCTCGGTGGACCTATGGCTACACCTTC	CASSFGPRWTYGYTF
TRBV6-1	TRBJ1-4	.	.	TGTGCCAGCAGTGATAGGACGGCTAGTAATGAAAAACTGTTTTTT	CASSDRTASNEKLFF
TRBV10-2	TRBJ2-7	.	.	TGCGCCAGCAGCGCATACTACGAGCAGTACTTC	CASSAYYEQYF
TRBV5-1	TRBJ1-2	.	once	TGCGCCAGCAGCTTGGATGCTAACTATGGCTACACCTTC	CASSLDANYGYTF
TRBV6-1	TRBJ2-5	TRBD1	.	TGTGCCAGCAGTGAGGCTTCCGGGACAGGGGGCGAGACCCAGTACTTC	CASSEASGTGGETQYF
TRBV30	TRBJ1-3	TRBD1	once	TGTGCCTCCTCGACAGGGCCCGGAAACACCATATATTTT	CASSTGPGNTIYF
TRBV7-9	TRBJ1-2	.	.	TGTGCCAGCAGCTTAATGGACAGAGCTAACTATGGCTACACCTTC	CASSLMDRANYGYTF
TRBV5-1	TRBJ2-1	.	once	TGCGCCAGCAGCACCGGGTACAATGAGCAGTTCTTC	CASSTGYNEQFF
TRBV7-9	TRBJ2-2	.	few	TGTGCCAGCAGCCCCAGGGCCTACACCGGGGAGCTGTTTTTT	CASSPRAYTGELFF
TRBV6-6	TRBJ1-2	.	.	TGTGCCAGCAGTCCCGTTTGGGGGGAGCATGGCTACACCTTC	CASSPVWGEHGYTF
TRBV10-2	TRBJ2-1	.	few	TGCGCCAGCAGTGAGTCGGTAGTAAGTGAGCAGTTCTTC	CASSESVVSEQFF
TRBV30	TRBJ2-1	TRBD2	once	TGTGCCTGGACCTCAGCGGGGGGGTCCTACAATGAGCAGTTCTTC	CAWTSAGGSYNEQFF
TRBV7-9	TRBJ1-6	.	few	TGTGCCAGCAGCTGGGGGGGGGATTCACCCCTCCACTTT	CASSWGGDSPLHF
TRBV6-6	TRBJ2-5	.	.	TGTGCCAGCAGTTCGGGACCTCGGAGGGACTTC	CASSSGPRRDF
TRBV7-2	TRBJ2-2	.	few	TGTGCCAGCAGCCGTGGAATAGCGAACACCGGGGAGCTGTTTTTT	CASSRGIANTGELFF
TRBV5-4	TRBJ2-7	TRBD1	.	TGTGCCAGCAGCGCACGGGACAGGGGGCCGAGGGAGCAGTACTTC	CASSARDRGPREQYF
TRBV2	TRBJ2-7	TRBD2	.	TGTGCCAGCAGGACAGGGACTAGCGGCGTTGTCCACGAGCAGTACTTC	CASRTGTSGVVHEQYF
TRBV7-9	TRBJ1-1	.	.	TGTGCCAGCAGCTATGGGAACACTGAAGCTTTCTTT	CASSYGNTEAFF
TRBV5-6	TRBJ2-4	.	.	TGTGCCAGCAGCTCCGGCCCTAAAAACATTCAGTACTTC	CASSSGPKNIQYF
TRBV7-9	TRBJ2-2	TRBD1	.	TGTGCCAGCAGCCTCAGGGGGTATACCGGGGAGCTGTTTTTT	CASSLRGYTGELFF
TRBV2	TRBJ1-1	.	.	TGTGCCAGCAGTGAGTTGTTTGAAGCTTTCTTT	CASSELFEAFF
TRBV7-9	TRBJ1-4	TRBD1	once	TGTGCCAGCAGCTGGGACAGGGGGAATGAAAAACTGTTTTTT	CASSWDRGNEKLFF
TRBV7-8	TRBJ1-4	.	.	TGTGCCAGCAGCTTAAATGATGCAACTAATGAAAAACTGTTTTTT	CASSLNDATNEKLFF
TRBV30	TRBJ1-5	.	.	TGTGCCTGGACCCCCTATTGGGGGAGGAGTAGCAATCAGCCCCAGCATTTT	CAWTPYWGRSSNQPQHF
TRBV6-6	TRBJ2-5	.	.	TGTGCCAGCGCTGCGGCAGGGCGAGAGACCCAGTACTTC	CASAAAGRETQYF
TRBV5-1	TRBJ2-5	TRBD2	.	TGCGCCAGCACCCCAGGACTAGCGGGGGGGCGAGAGACCCAGTACTTC	CASTPGLAGGRETQYF
TRBV4-1	TRBJ1-1	TRBD1	few	TGCGCCAGCAGCCATGCTGCGACAGGGGTTGGCACTGAAGCTTTCTTT	CASSHAATGVGTEAFF